This T cell receptor beta chain was obtained from a study of cytomegalovirus exposure and HLA in healthy donors. Study-level background: An analysis done earlier identified around 100 million unique TCR beta sequences from about 180 million T cells.

The CDR3 spans 16 residues. Germline V CDR1 and CDR2: SGHTA, FQGNSA. The V and J ends lost 1 base and 1 base respectively, with 11 bases between them. Study findings and constraints: Indistinguishable V segments such as TRBV6-2 and TRBV6-3 were excluded. Despite most TCR sequences being rare, some public TCRs occurred in many donors. The study designated some 180 TCR beta chains cytomegalovirus-associated.

About this clone: The antigen is not known.

The PCR ran on 60 Vbeta and 13 Jbeta primers. This table comes from immunoSEQ multiplex PCR, and its TCRdb copy is limited to in-frame clones, with some not included. The sample includes some 160,000 clones, over 60% of them seen just once. This receptor was identified in a man aged 35-49 years in good health and CMV-seronegative. The chain links TRBV7-2 to TRBJ1-5, with D tentatively TRBD1 (5 bases). Sequencing input: PBMCs. The CDR3 loop reads CASSLDAGISNQPQHF. Here the CDR3 DNA reads TGTGCCAGCAGCTTAGATGCAGGGATAAGCAATCAGCCCCAGCATTTT. The full variable domain, completed using reference TRBV7-2 and TRBJ1-5, is GAGVSQSPSNKVTEKGKDVELRCDPISGHTALYWYRQSLGQGLEFLIYFQGNSAPDKSGLPSDRFSAERTGGSVSTLTIQRTQQEDSAVYLCASSLDAGISNQPQHFGDGTRLSIL.